This T cell receptor (beta chain) was captured by sequencing in a study of human T cells and chemical hapten exposure. Study conclusions and caveats: There was no change with DPC sensitization in TCRs above 1 in 1000 frequency.

This CDR3 comprises 14 residues. The V and J ends lost 0 bases and 2 bases respectively, with 5 bases between them. Germline-derived CDR1 and CDR2 are SGHTA and FQGNSA. Time point specified: patch test 1, 2 weeks after DPC sensitization. Treatment given: therapeutic diphenylcyclopropenone sensitization with weekly scalp DPC. This clonotype was found a few times. What it binds is unknown. In TCRdb, the RACE reads were re-called with MiXCR into one record per CDR3 protein. This sample has approximately 49,000 distinct CDR3 sequences; around 9% occur once, and the top ten carry roughly 4%. The receptor comes from a woman aged 45-65 years with alopecia areata. Some clones in this sample may be carry-over from other donors' samples. Sequenced here: whole blood, sampled in connection with sensitization to the hapten diphenylcyclopropenone (DPC). The rearrangement uses TRBV7-2 and TRBJ2-1; no reliable D call. The CDR3, as DNA: TGTGCCAGCAGCTTAGCAAGAGCCTACAATGAGCAGTTCTTC. It encodes CASSLARAYNEQFF.